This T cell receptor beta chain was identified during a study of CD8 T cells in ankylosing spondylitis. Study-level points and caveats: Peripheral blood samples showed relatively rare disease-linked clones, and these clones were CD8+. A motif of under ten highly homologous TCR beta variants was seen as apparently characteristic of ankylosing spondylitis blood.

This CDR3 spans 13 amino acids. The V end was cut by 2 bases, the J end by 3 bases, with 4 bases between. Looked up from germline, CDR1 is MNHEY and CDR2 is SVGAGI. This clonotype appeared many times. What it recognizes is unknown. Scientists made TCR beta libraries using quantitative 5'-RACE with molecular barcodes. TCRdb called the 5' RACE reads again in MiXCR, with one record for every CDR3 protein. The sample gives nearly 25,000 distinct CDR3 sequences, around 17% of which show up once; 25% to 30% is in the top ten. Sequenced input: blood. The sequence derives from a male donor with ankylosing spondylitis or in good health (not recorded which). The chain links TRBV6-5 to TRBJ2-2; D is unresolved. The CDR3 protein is CASSYDHTGELFF. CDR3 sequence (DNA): TGTGCCAGCAGTTACGATCACACCGGGGAGCTGTTTTTT.